What follows describes a single T cell receptor beta chain. Original methodology: Estimated nucleated cell counts came from reference gene primer amplification. TCRdb's copy holds only in-frame clones and misses some; the assay was immunoSEQ multiplex PCR. The DNA was the basis for D and trimming; V, J and clone size are from that table. The sample holds tens of thousands of clones, 80% to 90% seen once. Germline V gene data show CDR1 as SGDLS and CDR2 as YYNGEE. The length of the CDR3 is 15 residues. Trimming removed 3 bases from V and 2 bases from J; junction bases left unmatched: 6. The sample is drawn from a study of blood T cell repertoires in COVID-19. Study in general: Sources were T cells, B-cell-depleted T cells, or PBMCs; the material itself was cDNA or gDNA.

The V call is TRBV9, the J call TRBJ2-7; 9 positions match TRBD2. The sequenced sample consisted of peripheral blood. The TCR was taken from a man aged 50 to 59 with active COVID-19. This CDR3 is CASSASGRFAYEQYF. The CDR3 DNA follows: TGTGCCAGCAGCGCAAGCGGGAGGTTTGCCTACGAGCAGTACTTC.